The next 25 T cell receptor beta chains were all read from a single sample in a study of blood T cell repertoires in COVID-19. Profiled with immunoSEQ multiplex PCR; TCRdb holds only in-frame clones, not every one. Of some 330,000 clones in the sample, roughly 90% were seen once. The sequencing sample was made of PBMCs or T cells enriched from blood (not recorded which). These receptors were taken from a woman aged 30 to 39 who had recovered from COVID-19.

V usage is TRBV12-3 or TRBV12-4 and J usage is TRBJ2-2, with D perhaps TRBD1 (5 bases). CDR3 length: 13 amino acids. V lost 7 bases, J lost 3 bases, and 9 bases lay in between. This CDR3 reads CASTIQDTGELFF. DNA of the CDR3: TGTGCCAGCACCATACAGGACACCGGGGAGCTGTTTTTT.

The rearrangement uses TRBV19 and TRBJ2-1, with 13 nucleotides matching TRBD2. The germline V gene encodes CDR1 LNHDA and CDR2 SQIVND (reference sequence). This CDR3 is 17 amino acids long. V was clipped by 5 bases and J by 4 bases; unmatched bases: 8. The CDR3 DNA reads TGTGCCAGTAGTTCCCCGACTAGCGGGGGGTATTACAATGAGCAGTTCTTC. Its translation is CASSSPTSGGYYNEQFF.

This chain uses TRBV28 with TRBJ2-7; D is ambiguous. The germline V gene has CDR1 MDHEN and CDR2 SYDVKM. The CDR3 runs to 13 residues. Trimming took off 3 bases at V and 2 bases at J, with 8 bases between the two ends. In DNA form, the CDR3 reads TGTGCCAGCAGTTTCCCCCTAACCTACGAGCAGTACTTC. Its protein product is CASSFPLTYEQYF. The full variable domain, rest sourced from reference TRBV28 and TRBJ2-7, is DVKVTQSSRYLVKRTGEKVFLECVQDMDHENMFWYRQDPGLGLRLIYFSYDVKMKEKGDIPEGYSVSREKKERFSLILESASTNQTSMYLCASSFPLTYEQYFGPGTRLTVT.

The CDR3 region is CAISDPGQGGYGYTF. The DNA for the CDR3 is TGTGCCATCAGTGATCCGGGACAGGGAGGGTATGGCTACACCTTC. The chain employs TRBV10-3 and TRBJ1-2; 9 bases are a match to TRBD1. CDR3 length: 15 amino acids. Germline CDR1 is ENHRY and CDR2 is SYGVKD. V lost 3 bases to trimming and J lost 5 bases; unmatched junction nucleotides: 7.

The V call is TRBV19, the J call TRBJ1-2; D might be TRBD1 (5 bases). Trimming stripped 7 bases from V and 10 bases from J, with 22 bases between. The CDR3 totals 14 residues. In germline, CDR1 is LNHDA, CDR2 SQIVND (reference sequence). CDR3 nucleotide sequence: TGTGCCAGTACCCTCCTAGCGGGGGGTAGAGACTACACCTTC. Amino acids: CASTLLAGGRDYTF.

The J gene is TRBJ2-1, the V gene TRBV19; 10 positions match TRBD2. The CDR3 runs 15 residues. Germline V gene data show CDR1 as LNHDA and CDR2 as SQIVND (reference sequence). V shed 2 bases, J shed 5 bases, and the junction held 3 bases outside the gene matches. The DNA of the CDR3 is TGTGCCAGTAGTATAATTAGCGGGAGGAACAATGAGCAGTTCTTC. Protein sequence: CASSIISGRNNEQFF.

This chain links TRBV7-3 with TRBJ2-3, with D possibly TRBD2 on 6 matching bases. The CDR3 runs 15 residues. From germline, CDR1 is SGHTA and CDR2 FQGTGA. V lost 2 bases to trimming and J lost 3 bases, with 12 bases between them. CDR3: CASSLLGGNTDTQYF. CDR3 nucleotides: TGTGCCAGCAGCTTATTGGGCGGGAATACAGATACGCAGTATTTT.

CDR3 sequence reads: CASSLNSRQGYGYTF. The DNA for the CDR3 is TGTGCCAGCAGCCTCAATTCGAGGCAGGGTTATGGCTACACCTTC. The chain recombines TRBV3-1 (or the pseudogene TRBV3-2) with TRBJ1-2; D possibly corresponds to TRBD1 (5 bases). Trimming left V 4 bases short and J 5 bases short, with 17 bases between. This CDR3 is built from 15 residues. The V gene's germline CDR1 is LGHDT and CDR2 YNNKEL (reference sequence).

The sample holds one count of this clone. This rearrangement joins TRBV6-5 to TRBJ1-4, with 7 bases lining up with TRBD1. V trimming: 6 bases; J trimming: 5 bases; junction bases outside the gene matches: 9. CDR1 and CDR2 (germline): MNHEY, SVGAGI. The CDR3 is made up of 15 amino acids. CDR3 sequence (DNA): TGTGCCAGCAGCCTGAGACAGGGTTTCAATGAAAAACTGTTTTTT. Translation gives CASSLRQGFNEKLFF.

J is TRBJ1-1 and V is TRBV7-9; D is ambiguous. Trimming pared 7 bases from V and 0 bases from J, leaving 18 bases between. The CDR3 loop spans 16 amino acids. From germline, CDR1 is SEHNR and CDR2 FQNEAQ (reference sequence). The CDR3 DNA is TGTGCCAGCACCACGACTGAACTGTTTATGAACACTGAAGCTTTCTTT. Protein: CASTTTELFMNTEAFF.

Only one count was recorded for this clone. The chain combines TRBV6-5 with TRBJ1-2, with 7 bases identical to TRBD1. The CDR3 runs 15 residues. Germline values: CDR1 MNHEY, CDR2 SVGAGI. Germline trimming cut 0 bases from V and 4 bases from J; bases unmatched to any gene: 5. As DNA, the CDR3 is TGTGCCAGCAGTTACTCGAGACAGGGAACCTATGGCTACACCTTC. It specifies CASSYSRQGTYGYTF.

The genes are TRBV25-1 and TRBJ1-4, with TRBD1 matching 11 bases. The germline V gene has CDR1 MGHDK and CDR2 SYGVNS. CDR3 size: 18 residues. Unmatched junction bases numbered 8, after V lost 4 bases and J lost 1 base. Here the CDR3 reads CASSGTGGGDLTNEKLFF. The CDR3 region has the DNA TGTGCCAGCAGTGGGACAGGGGGCGGGGATTTAACTAATGAAAAACTGTTTTTT. Together with reference TRBV25-1 and TRBJ1-4, the CDR3 gives the full variable domain: EADIYQTPRYLVIGTGKKITLECSQTMGHDKMYWYQQDPGMELHLIHYSYGVNSTEKGDLSSESTVSRIRTEHFPLTLESARPSHTSQYLCASSGTGGGDLTNEKLFFGSGTQLSVL.

CDR3 in DNA: TGTGCCAGCAACCCTAGGACAGGGGGGTCCTACGAGCAGTACTTC. It specifies CASNPRTGGSYEQYF. The chain uses TRBV21-1 and TRBJ2-7; TRBD1 is taken as the D call from the table, unchecked against the DNA. TRBV21-1 is noted as a pseudogene. The CDR3 consists of 15 residues.

For the CDR3, the DNA is TGTGCCAGCAGCTTACTTAGCGGGGGGGAATACGAGCAGTACTTC. Protein: CASSLLSGGEYEQYF. The V and J genes are TRBV7-8 and TRBJ2-7, with 11 positions matching TRBD2. CDR1 and CDR2 (germline): SGHVS, FQNEAQ. CDR3 size: 15 residues. The V gene end was trimmed by 2 bases and the J gene end by 4 bases; junction bases not matched to a gene: 4. The whole variable domain, remainder taken from reference TRBV7-8 and TRBJ2-7, is GAGVSQSPRYKVAKRGQDVALRCDPISGHVSLFWYQQALGQGPEFLTYFQNEAQLDKSGLPSDRFFAERPEGSVSTLKIQRTQQEDSAVYLCASSLLSGGEYEQYFGPGTRLTVT.

Note on this clone: This sample also contains other DNA sequences that code for the same CDR3. V gene TRBV7-2 combines with J gene TRBJ1-5, with D perhaps TRBD1 (5 bases). The CDR3 is 13 amino acids. The V end lost 1 base, the J end lost 4 bases, and 5 bases lay between the germline ends. Germline CDR1 reads SGHTA; CDR2 reads FQGNSA. The CDR3 spells CASSLDRNQPQHF. CDR3 sequence (DNA): TGTGCCAGCAGCTTAGACAGGAATCAGCCCCAGCATTTT.

The gene calls are TRBV6-5 and TRBJ2-7; D is perhaps TRBD1 (6 bases). The V end was cut by 6 bases, the J end by 2 bases, with 14 bases between. The length of the CDR3 is 14 residues. Germline values: CDR1 MNHEY, CDR2 SVGAGI. This chain's CDR3 is CASSGPRTAYEQYF. Written as DNA, the CDR3 is TGTGCCAGCAGCGGACCGCGGACAGCCTACGAGCAGTACTTC.

The chain links TRBV20-1 to TRBJ2-1, with D possibly being TRBD2 (6 bases). Germline lookup yields CDR1 DFQATT and CDR2 SNEGSKA (reference sequence). The CDR3 is 15 residues long. V was shortened by 3 bases and J by 0 bases, with 12 bases between the two germline ends. This chain's CDR3 is CSASFGTSSYNEQFF. Written as DNA, the CDR3 is TGCAGTGCTAGTTTCGGGACTTCCTCCTACAATGAGCAGTTCTTC.

This rearrangement joins TRBV7-2 to TRBJ2-2; 8 nucleotides align to TRBD1. The CDR3 length is 16 residues. The germline V gene has CDR1 SGHTA and CDR2 FQGNSA. V lost 4 bases and J lost 7; bases outside the gene matches: 11. The CDR3 DNA sequence: TGTGCCAGCAGCTCCGCCTGGACAGGGCGCGGCGGGGAGCTGTTTTTT. Its translation is CASSSAWTGRGGELFF.

The V and J genes are TRBV24-1 and TRBJ1-5; TRBD1 agrees at 8 bases. This CDR3 is built from 17 residues. J gave up 2 bases and V 4 bases, and 9 bases lay outside the gene matches. Germline CDR1 is KGHDR and CDR2 is SFDVKD. For the CDR3, the DNA is TGTGCCACCAGTGACTCCACTGACAGGGGAGGCAATCAGCCCCAGCATTTT. Translated: CATSDSTDRGGNQPQHF.

The genes are TRBV5-1 and TRBJ1-1; D gene ambiguous. V lost 5 bases, J lost 2 bases, and 16 bases lay in between. This CDR3 contains 15 residues. Germline-derived CDR1 and CDR2 are SGHRS and YFSETQ. CDR3 region: CASRSQARPNTEAFF. In DNA, the CDR3 is TGCGCCAGCAGGTCCCAGGCACGCCCCAACACTGAAGCTTTCTTT.

This clone was counted only a few times. The genes are TRBV25-1 and TRBJ2-7; D is unclear. Per the germline V gene, CDR1 is MGHDK and CDR2 is SYGVNS. The CDR3 covers 14 residues. Trimming left V 3 bases short and J 5 bases short, with 14 bases between. CDR3 DNA: TGTGCCAGCAGTGATTGGGCAGCTATTGACGAGCAGTACTTC. As protein: CASSDWAAIDEQYF.

This clone was picked up one time. This rearrangement joins TRBV16 to TRBJ2-5; possibly TRBD1 for D (5 bases). The CDR3 length is 13 residues. Per germline, CDR1 KGHSY and CDR2 FQNENV. V was trimmed by 4 bases and J by 2 bases, leaving 8 bases between them. The DNA for the CDR3 is TGTGCCAGCAGCCGCCGACAGCAAGAGACCCAGTACTTC. Its translation is CASSRRQQETQYF.

This rearrangement joins TRBV30 to TRBJ2-7; TRBD1 aligns across 7 bases. This CDR3 spans 13 amino acids. Germline V lookup: CDR1 GTSNPN, CDR2 SVGIG (reference sequence). The trim removed 3 bases at V and 0 bases at J, leaving 2 bases unmatched. CDR3 residues: CAWRGDSSYEQYF. The DNA for the CDR3 is TGTGCCTGGAGGGGGGACAGCTCCTACGAGCAGTACTTC.

The gene calls are TRBV19 and TRBJ2-1; TRBD1 aligns across 8 bases. Looked up from germline, CDR1 is LNHDA and CDR2 is SQIVND (reference sequence). V lost 5 bases to trimming and J lost 6 bases; unmatched junction nucleotides: 6. The length of the CDR3 is 14 residues. CDR3 DNA: TGTGCCAGTAGTGACAGGGGTAGCAGCAATGAGCAGTTCTTC. Translated, it gives CASSDRGSSNEQFF.

The rearrangement links TRBV28 to TRBJ2-5; D perhaps matches TRBD1 (5 bases). V was trimmed by 6 bases and J by 6 bases, leaving 17 bases between them. Germline lookup yields CDR1 MDHEN and CDR2 SYDVKM. CDR3 length: 14 residues. The chain's CDR3 is CASSPPPRAKTQYF. CDR3 nucleotides: TGTGCCAGCAGCCCACCTCCCAGGGCGAAGACCCAGTACTTC.